This T cell receptor beta chain comes out of a study of blood T cell repertoires in COVID-19. Background on the study: T cells, B-cell-depleted T cells, or PBMCs supplied cDNA or gDNA.

In the authors' methods: Estimation of nucleated cell counts relied on the amplification of reference gene primers. Measured with immunoSEQ multiplex PCR; TCRdb has only the in-frame clones, and not every one. D and trimming come from the DNA, and the V and J calls and clone size come from that table. The profile shows 200,000 to 250,000 clones, about 83% of them singletons. V was trimmed by 4 bases and J by 6 bases, leaving 9 bases between them. The CDR3 loop spans 11 amino acids. Germline V gene lookup returns CDR1 SQVTM and CDR2 ANQGSEA. Sequencing was performed on peripheral blood. The V gene is TRBV29-1, the J gene TRBJ1-1; weak D call: TRBD1 (5 bases). This sequence originates from a woman aged 25 to 39 with COVID-19, enrolled during active disease. DNA for the CDR3: TGCAGCGTTGCTTCGGGGGCTGAAGCTTTCTTT. This sequence encodes CSVASGAEAFF.